These 30 T cell receptor beta chains originate from one sample sequenced in a study of CD8 T cells in Susac syndrome. With random hexamers, reverse transcription was performed on about 0.5 to 1 ug of RNA. TCRdb itself ran the immunoSEQ multiplex PCR reads through MiXCR, one entry per CDR3 protein. The sample includes roughly 170,000 distinct CDR3 sequences, approximately 93% seen only once; the top ten take roughly 0.098%. Sequencing was done on a sample of CD4+ T cells from PBMCs. The receptors come from a human donor with multiple sclerosis.

The J gene is TRBJ2-3, the V gene TRBV24-1; unclear D gene. The CDR3 runs 12 residues. The ends were cut back, 3 bases at V and 4 bases at J, with 4 bases in the middle. Germline V gene sequence: CDR1 KGHDR, CDR2 SFDVKD. The CDR3 DNA sequence: TGTGCCACCAGTGATCCGGCAGATACGCAGTATTTT. Encoded protein: CATSDPADTQYF.

The rearrangement links TRBV20-1 to TRBJ2-1; D remains ambiguous. In germline, CDR1 is DFQATT, CDR2 SNEGSKA (reference sequence). V lost 4 bases and J 7 bases, leaving 5 bases between the germline ends. The CDR3 runs 10 residues. CDR3 protein: CSAIQNEQFF. DNA of the CDR3: TGCAGTGCTATCCAAAATGAGCAGTTCTTC.

The V and J genes are TRBV6-2 or TRBV6-3 and TRBJ1-1; no reliable D call. Trimming stripped 11 bases from V and 1 base from J, with 14 bases between. The CDR3 loop spans 13 amino acids. The germline gives CDR1 MNHEY, CDR2 SVGEGT. The CDR3 protein is CASGGKKNTEAFF. The CDR3 nucleotides are TGTGCCTCTGGCGGCAAAAAGAACACTGAAGCTTTCTTT.

The chain joins TRBV12-3 or TRBV12-4 to TRBJ1-1, with D unclear. The CDR3 is 13 residues long. V lost 5 bases to trimming and J lost 1 base, with 8 bases between them. CDR3 amino acids: CASSAQWNTEAFF. The DNA of the CDR3 is TGTGCCAGCAGTGCCCAGTGGAACACTGAAGCTTTCTTT.

The genes are TRBV7-6 and TRBJ2-1; 8 bases align to TRBD1. J gave up 9 bases and V 4 bases, and 5 bases lay outside the gene matches. CDR1 is SGHVS, CDR2 FNYEAQ, per germline. The CDR3 has 13 residues. DNA of the CDR3: TGTGCCAGCAGCTCTACAGGGGGTGGTGAGCAGTTCTTC. This translates into CASSSTGGGEQFF.

This rearrangement joins TRBV3-1 to TRBJ2-3; maybe TRBD1 (6 bases). Trimming left V 3 bases short and J 6 bases short, with 16 bases between. The CDR3 length is 15 residues. Germline V gives CDR1 LGHDT, CDR2 YNNKEL (reference sequence). CDR3 in DNA: TGTGCCAGCAGCCACAACAGGGTAGGAGATGATACGCAGTATTTT. Amino acids: CASSHNRVGDDTQYF.

V usage is TRBV7-2 and J usage is TRBJ2-1, with TRBD2 identical over 8 bases. The CDR3 spans 15 residues. V shed 1 base, J shed 2 bases, and the junction held 1 base outside the gene matches. Germline V CDR1 and CDR2: SGHTA, FQGNSA. The CDR3 protein is CASSLVSGTYNEQFF. The DNA of the CDR3 is TGTGCCAGCAGCTTAGTTAGCGGGACCTACAATGAGCAGTTCTTC.

The chain links TRBV28 to TRBJ1-6; maybe TRBD1 (5 bases). There are 17 residues in the CDR3. Per the germline V gene, CDR1 is MDHEN and CDR2 is SYDVKM. Trimming left V 6 bases short and J 5 bases short, with 20 bases between. CDR3 coding DNA: TGTGCCAGCAGGCCCTTCCTGGGGGGTTGGGATAATTCACCCCTCCACTTT. Translated, it gives CASRPFLGGWDNSPLHF.

The J gene is TRBJ1-1, the V gene TRBV2; D is uncertain. Germline loops: CDR1 SNHLY, CDR2 FYNNEI. The CDR3 runs to 16 residues. The ends were cut back, 5 bases at V and 2 bases at J, with 18 bases in the middle. CDR3 sequence reads: CASSPAPVSHNTEAFF. The CDR3 nucleotides are TGTGCCAGCAGTCCTGCCCCTGTTAGCCACAACACTGAAGCTTTCTTT.

CDR3 sequence reads: CSARDQRETQYF. Written as DNA, the CDR3 is TGCAGTGCTAGAGACCAAAGGGAGACCCAGTACTTC. V and J are TRBV20-1 and TRBJ2-5; no reliable D call. V lost 0 bases and J 5 bases, leaving 7 bases between the germline ends. The CDR3 runs to 12 residues. Germline V gene lookup returns CDR1 DFQATT and CDR2 SNEGSKA (reference sequence).

The V gene is TRBV20-1, the J gene TRBJ2-5; TRBD2 matches 11 bases. The CDR3 runs 14 residues. With V trimmed by 4 bases and J by 4 bases, 5 bases remained unmatched. Looked up from germline, CDR1 is DFQATT and CDR2 is SNEGSKA (reference sequence). Here the CDR3 DNA reads TGCAGTGCTAAGGAGCTAGCGGGAGGAGAGACCCAGTACTTC. Encoded protein: CSAKELAGGETQYF.

The chain carries TRBV28 and TRBJ2-5; maybe TRBD1 (5 bases). Trimming removed 0 bases at V and 2 bases at J, with 7 bases between. The CDR3 spans 14 residues. Looked up from germline, CDR1 is MDHEN and CDR2 is SYDVKM. CDR3: CASSLWDKQETQYF. CDR3 nucleotides: TGTGCCAGCAGTTTATGGGACAAACAAGAGACCCAGTACTTC.

The J gene is TRBJ1-5, the V gene TRBV15; D is uncertain. Germline loops: CDR1 LNHNV, CDR2 YYDKDF (reference sequence). Trimming removed 0 bases from V and 3 bases from J, with 9 bases in between. This CDR3 spans 15 amino acids. DNA for the CDR3: TGTGCCACCAGCAGAGATCAGGCCTACAATCAGCCCCAGCATTTT. Residues: CATSRDQAYNQPQHF.

V usage is TRBV4-3 and J usage is TRBJ1-2; D might be TRBD1 (5 bases). This CDR3 comprises 15 residues. Germline CDR1 and CDR2: LGHNA and YSLEER. Trimming took off 4 bases at V and 0 bases at J, with 12 bases between the two ends. CDR3 nucleotides: TGCGCCAGCAGCCGTGGACGGGGGACTAACTATGGCTACACCTTC. Translation: CASSRGRGTNYGYTF.

The chain combines TRBV7-2 with TRBJ1-5; D gene uncertain. The CDR3 is made up of 16 amino acids. Trimming left V 5 bases short and J 8 bases short, with 22 bases between. Germline assignment: CDR1 SGHTA and CDR2 FQGNSA. The CDR3 spells CASSQRNERVEEPQHF. In DNA, the CDR3 is TGTGCCAGCAGCCAGAGGAATGAAAGGGTTGAGGAGCCCCAGCATTTT.

The chain links TRBV4-3 to TRBJ2-7, with 9 bases aligning to TRBD1. Losses at the gene ends were 4 bases for V and 6 bases for J; bases not matched to a gene: 16. Germline assignment: CDR1 LGHNA and CDR2 YSLEER. This CDR3 comprises 17 residues. CDR3 amino acids: CASSPGTGKGLGAEQYF. The CDR3 DNA follows: TGCGCCAGCAGCCCCGGGACAGGGAAAGGGTTAGGGGCCGAGCAGTACTTC.

Worth noting for this clonotype: Sequence at one end of the junction differs from germline and may be a read error. This chain links TRBV7-7 with TRBJ2-5, with D unresolved. Germline CDR1 is SSHAT and CDR2 is FNYEAQ (reference sequence). This CDR3 has 13 residues. CDR3 nucleotides: TGTGCTAGCAGCCAAAATCTCCAAGAGACCCAGTACTTC. It codes for CASSQNLQETQYF.

This clonotype is a singleton in its sample. The chain is built from TRBV2 and TRBJ2-7, with 8 bases identical to TRBD2. CDR1 SNHLY and CDR2 FYNNEI come from the germline V gene. The CDR3 totals 15 residues. The V and J ends lost 4 bases and 3 bases, in that order; junction bases with no gene match: 8. For the CDR3, the DNA is TGTGCCAGCAGTGCGTGGTTAGCGGGGAACTACGAGCAGTACTTC. Its translation: CASSAWLAGNYEQYF.

This chain uses TRBV5-6 with TRBJ2-6; D gene unclear. The germline V gene has CDR1 SGHDT and CDR2 YYEEEE. The CDR3 consists of 14 residues. V lost 4 bases, J lost 3 bases, and 8 bases lay in between. The CDR3: CASSTSRGANVLTF. CDR3 coding DNA: TGTGCCAGCAGCACTTCTCGTGGGGCCAACGTCCTGACTTTC.

The CDR3, as DNA: TGCAGCGTTGCTCGACAGGGTAGTGGCTCCTACGAGCAGTACTTC. It translates to CSVARQGSGSYEQYF. The chain recombines TRBV29-1 with TRBJ2-7; 7 nucleotides match TRBD1. V was clipped by 4 bases and J by 0 bases; unmatched bases: 9. The CDR3 has 15 residues. Germline assignment: CDR1 SQVTM and CDR2 ANQGSEA.

A single count supports this clonotype. The rearrangement links TRBV4-3 to TRBJ2-2, with D maybe TRBD2 (5 bases). Germline loops: CDR1 LGHNA, CDR2 YSLEER. The CDR3 is 15 amino acids. The germline V and J ends were trimmed by 4 bases and 7 bases, with 16 bases remaining between them. DNA of the CDR3: TGCGCCAGCAGCCCCGGCCCAACCGGGGTCGGGGAGCTGTTTTTT. The encoded protein is CASSPGPTGVGELFF.

The chain combines TRBV5-1 with TRBJ2-7; D possibly uses TRBD1 or TRBD2 (5 bases each). V was clipped by 0 bases and J by 5 bases, with 12 bases between them. The CDR3 loop spans 14 amino acids. Germline V gene data show CDR1 as SGHRS and CDR2 as YFSETQ. CDR3 in amino acids: CASSLESGSDEQYF. DNA for the CDR3: TGCGCCAGCAGCTTGGAATCAGGGAGCGACGAGCAGTACTTC.

The V and J genes are TRBV10-3 and TRBJ1-6; 8 bases map to TRBD1. Per the germline V gene, CDR1 is ENHRY and CDR2 is SYGVKD. Losses at the gene ends were 11 bases for V and 3 bases for J; bases not matched to a gene: 12. The CDR3 covers 16 residues. The CDR3 sequence is CAVRPGGYNYNSPLHF. The DNA of the CDR3 is TGTGCCGTACGTCCAGGGGGCTATAACTATAATTCACCCCTCCACTTT.

The chain combines TRBV11-2 with TRBJ2-7; 8 bases are a match to TRBD2. Per germline, CDR1 SGHAT and CDR2 FQNNGV. The J segment lost 2 bases and the V segment lost 5 bases, leaving 14 bases of the junction unmatched. This CDR3 has 17 residues. The CDR3 region has the DNA TGTGCCAGCAGCCCCCTGGCGCGGGGGGCCAGGCCCTACGAGCAGTACTTC. This translates into CASSPLARGARPYEQYF.

This chain links TRBV15 with TRBJ2-1, with 8 nucleotides matching TRBD1. The trim removed 0 bases at V and 10 bases at J, leaving 8 bases unmatched. Germline V CDR1 and CDR2: LNHNV, YYDKDF (reference sequence). The CDR3 runs 15 residues. The CDR3 DNA reads as TGTGCCACCAGCAGAGAAAACGGCGGACAGGGAGAGCAGTTCTTC. Amino acid sequence: CATSRENGGQGEQFF.

The chain recombines TRBV10-3 with TRBJ1-2, with 11 bases aligning to TRBD1. V shed 3 bases, J shed 8 bases, and the junction held 8 bases outside the gene matches. CDR1 is ENHRY and CDR2 is SYGVKD in the germline V gene. This CDR3 spans 15 amino acids. As DNA, the CDR3 is TGTGCCATCAGTGACTCCGGACAGGGGGCGGGAGGCTACACCTTC. This sequence encodes CAISDSGQGAGGYTF.

The rearrangement joins TRBV5-1 to TRBJ2-5; D may match TRBD1 or TRBD2 (6 bases each). Looked up from germline, CDR1 is SGHRS and CDR2 is YFSETQ. Trimming removed 3 bases at V and 5 bases at J, with 26 bases between. The CDR3 spans 18 residues. As DNA, the CDR3 is TGCGCCAGCAGCTACCTCCCGGAGGCAGCGGAAGGGGGGGAGACCCAGTACTTC. Its protein is CASSYLPEAAEGGETQYF.

This chain links TRBV24-1 with TRBJ2-3; 10 nucleotides agree with TRBD2. CDR1 KGHDR and CDR2 SFDVKD come from the germline V gene. The CDR3 length is 17 residues. V gave up 0 bases and J gave up 2 bases; unmatched junction bases: 4. CDR3 residues: CATSDLGLADNTDTQYF. Written as DNA, the CDR3 is TGTGCCACCAGTGATTTGGGACTAGCGGACAACACAGATACGCAGTATTTT.

V is TRBV20-1 and J is TRBJ2-2; 8 positions match TRBD2. The V and J ends lost 2 bases and 7 bases, in that order; junction bases with no gene match: 9. Germline-derived CDR1 and CDR2 are DFQATT and SNEGSKA (reference sequence). The CDR3 is made up of 15 amino acids. The CDR3 sequence: CSARPPAGVVGELFF. The CDR3 bases are TGCAGTGCTAGACCCCCAGCGGGAGTGGTCGGGGAGCTGTTTTTT.

This rearrangement joins TRBV30 to TRBJ1-4; D might be TRBD1 (5 bases). The CDR3 sequence is 14 residues long. Germline values: CDR1 GTSNPN, CDR2 SVGIG (reference sequence). V dropped 4 bases and J dropped 8 bases, with 17 bases sitting between them. In DNA form, the CDR3 reads TGTGCCTGGAACCGGGTAGGGGAACGCGAAAAACTGTTTTTT. This gives the protein CAWNRVGEREKLFF.